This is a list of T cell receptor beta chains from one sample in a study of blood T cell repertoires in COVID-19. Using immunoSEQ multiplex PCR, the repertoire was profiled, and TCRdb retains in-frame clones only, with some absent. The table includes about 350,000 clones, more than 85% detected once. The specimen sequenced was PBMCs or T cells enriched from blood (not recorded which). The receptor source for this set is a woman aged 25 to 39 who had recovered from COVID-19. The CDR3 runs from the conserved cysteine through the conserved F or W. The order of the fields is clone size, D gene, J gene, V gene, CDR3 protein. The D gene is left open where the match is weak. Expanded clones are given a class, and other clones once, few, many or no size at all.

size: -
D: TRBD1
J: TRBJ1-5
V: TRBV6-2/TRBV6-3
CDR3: CASSYSMAGGGQPQHF

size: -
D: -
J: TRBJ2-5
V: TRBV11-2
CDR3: CASSARGIGQETQYF

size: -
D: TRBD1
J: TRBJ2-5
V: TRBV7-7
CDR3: CASSRDSEETQYF

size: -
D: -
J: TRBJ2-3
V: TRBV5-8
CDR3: CASSLGTTSSTDTQYF

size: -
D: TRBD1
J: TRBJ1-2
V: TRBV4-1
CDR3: CASSQDLGTGTALNYGYTF

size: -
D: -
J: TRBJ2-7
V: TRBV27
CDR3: CASSLRVTGYEQYF

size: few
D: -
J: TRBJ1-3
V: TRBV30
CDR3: CAWSSGGGNTIYF

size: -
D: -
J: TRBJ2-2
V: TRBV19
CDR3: CASKQGVGELFF

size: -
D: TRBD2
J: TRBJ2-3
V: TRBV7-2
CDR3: CASSSGLAVDTQYF

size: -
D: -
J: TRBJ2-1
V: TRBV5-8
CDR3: CASSTEGPRRNEQFF

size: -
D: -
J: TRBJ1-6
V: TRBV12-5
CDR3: CASGLSGADSPLHF

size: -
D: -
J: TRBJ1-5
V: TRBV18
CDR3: CASSPQHFNQPQHF

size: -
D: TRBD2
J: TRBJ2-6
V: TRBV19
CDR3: CASSIRTSGAISGANVLTF

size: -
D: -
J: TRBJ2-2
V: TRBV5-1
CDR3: CASSPGQNTGELFF

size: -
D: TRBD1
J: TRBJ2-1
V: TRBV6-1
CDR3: CASSEVRTGGDEQFF

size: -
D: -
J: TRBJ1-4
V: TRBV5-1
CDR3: CASSLGPRQTNEKLFF

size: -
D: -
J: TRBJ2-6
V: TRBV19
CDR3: CASSIVGANVLTF

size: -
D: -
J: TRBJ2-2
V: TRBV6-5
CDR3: CASSYGQAGELFF

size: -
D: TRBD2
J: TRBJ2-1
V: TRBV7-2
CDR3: CASSLGLAGNEQFF

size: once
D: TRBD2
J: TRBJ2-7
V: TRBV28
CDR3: CASAPRVGGDYLEQYF

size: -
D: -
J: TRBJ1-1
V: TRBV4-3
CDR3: CASSHLQGTEAFF

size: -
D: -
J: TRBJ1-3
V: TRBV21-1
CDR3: CASSKERERSSGNTIYF

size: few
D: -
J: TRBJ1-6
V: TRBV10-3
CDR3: CAISGASSYNSPLHF

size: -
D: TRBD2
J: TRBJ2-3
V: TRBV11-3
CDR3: CASALAASTDTQYF

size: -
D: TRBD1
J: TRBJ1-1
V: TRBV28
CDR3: CASSGQGSHTEAFF

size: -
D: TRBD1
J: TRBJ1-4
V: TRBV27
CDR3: CASSNRGGEKLFF

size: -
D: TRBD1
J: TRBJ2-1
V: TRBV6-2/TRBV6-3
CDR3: CASSRDRGAHNEQFF

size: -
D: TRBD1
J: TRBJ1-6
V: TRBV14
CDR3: CASSQNRGRPLHF

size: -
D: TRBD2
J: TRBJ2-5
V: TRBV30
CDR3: CAGTLAGQETQYF

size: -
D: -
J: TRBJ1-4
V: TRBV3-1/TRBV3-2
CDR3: CASSPRLGRAEKLFF

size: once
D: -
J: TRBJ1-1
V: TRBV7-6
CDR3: CASSLEGAEAFF

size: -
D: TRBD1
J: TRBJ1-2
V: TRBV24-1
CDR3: CATSDSDRVNGYTF

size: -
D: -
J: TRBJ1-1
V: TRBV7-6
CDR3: CASSARTGFNTEAFF

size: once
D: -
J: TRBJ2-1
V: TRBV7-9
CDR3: CASSRPGDPSSYNEQFF

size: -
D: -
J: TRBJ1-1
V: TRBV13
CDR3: CASSSGVGTEAFF

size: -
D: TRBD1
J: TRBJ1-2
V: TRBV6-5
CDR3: CASSRPGQGYGYTF

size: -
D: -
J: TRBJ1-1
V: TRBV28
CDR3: CASSWARGNTEAFF

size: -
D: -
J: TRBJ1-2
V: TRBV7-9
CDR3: CASSLHGEDGYTF

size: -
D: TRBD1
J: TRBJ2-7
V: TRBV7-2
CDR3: CASRADRDRFSYEQYF

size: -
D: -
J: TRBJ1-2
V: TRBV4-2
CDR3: CASTPDRGNYGYTF

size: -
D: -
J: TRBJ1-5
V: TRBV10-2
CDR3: CASSEVRARGPQHF